The text below deals with one T cell receptor (beta chain). cDNA libraries for TCR alpha and TCR beta, carrying sample barcodes and UMIs, came from 5'RACE with constant-segment primers. Via MiXCR, TCRdb re-called the 5' RACE reads, giving one row per CDR3 protein. The sample yields under 250,000 distinct CDR3 sequences, approximately 10% seen once. This CDR3 region has 14 residues. The V and J ends lost 3 bases and 6 bases, in that order; junction bases with no gene match: 10. Germline-derived CDR1 and CDR2 are DFQATT and SNEGSKA (reference sequence). This sample is part of a study of T-cell memory formation after mild COVID-19.

This clonotype was obtained from a man aged 18 to 29 who had mild COVID-19 (a few samples of this study predate the infection). Cell type and time point are not known. The chain has TRBV20-1 and TRBJ1-2; 7 bases map to TRBD1. What was sequenced was PBMCs or a T cell subset sorted from them (not recorded which). The CDR3 protein is CSASRGQPRDGYTF. The CDR3 DNA reads as TGCAGTGCTAGCAGGGGACAGCCGAGGGATGGCTACACCTTC.